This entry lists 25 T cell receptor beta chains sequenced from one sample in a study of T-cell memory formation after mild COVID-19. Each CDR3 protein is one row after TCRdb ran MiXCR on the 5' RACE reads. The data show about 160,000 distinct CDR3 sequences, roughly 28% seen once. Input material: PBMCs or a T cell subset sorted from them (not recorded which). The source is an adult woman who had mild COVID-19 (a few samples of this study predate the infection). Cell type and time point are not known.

CDR3 loop: CASSLLYGGLKNIQYF. For the CDR3, the DNA is TGTGCCAGCAGTTTATTATACGGGGGCCTCAAAAACATTCAGTACTTC. The rearrangement uses TRBV12-3 or TRBV12-4 and TRBJ2-4, with D perhaps TRBD1 or TRBD2 (6 bases each). This CDR3 region has 16 residues. V was clipped by 2 bases and J by 3 bases, with 14 bases between them.

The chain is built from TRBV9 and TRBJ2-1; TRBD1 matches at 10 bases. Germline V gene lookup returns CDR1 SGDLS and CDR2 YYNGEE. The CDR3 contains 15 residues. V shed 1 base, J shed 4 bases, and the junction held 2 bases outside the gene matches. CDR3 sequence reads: CASSVRDRGYNEQFF. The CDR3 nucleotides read TGTGCCAGCAGCGTACGGGACAGGGGATACAATGAGCAGTTCTTC.

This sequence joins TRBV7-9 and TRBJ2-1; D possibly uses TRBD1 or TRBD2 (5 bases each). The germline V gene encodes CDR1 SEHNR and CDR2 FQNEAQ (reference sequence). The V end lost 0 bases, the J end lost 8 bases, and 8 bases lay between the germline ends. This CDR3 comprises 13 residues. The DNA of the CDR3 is TGTGCCAGCAGCTTAGCCCGGGGCCATGAGCAGTTCTTC. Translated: CASSLARGHEQFF.

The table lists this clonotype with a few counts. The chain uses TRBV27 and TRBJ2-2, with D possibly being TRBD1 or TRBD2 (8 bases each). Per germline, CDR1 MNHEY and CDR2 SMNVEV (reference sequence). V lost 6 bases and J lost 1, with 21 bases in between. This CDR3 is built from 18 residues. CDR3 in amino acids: CASSSRGGTGLNTGELFF. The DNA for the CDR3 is TGTGCCAGCAGCTCCCGCGGGGGGACAGGACTGAACACCGGGGAGCTGTTTTTT.

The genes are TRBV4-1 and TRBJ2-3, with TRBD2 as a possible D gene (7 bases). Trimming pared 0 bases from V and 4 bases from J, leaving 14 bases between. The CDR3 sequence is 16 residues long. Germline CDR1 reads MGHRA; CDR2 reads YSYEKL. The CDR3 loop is CASSQDLRGPSDTQYF. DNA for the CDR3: TGCGCCAGCAGCCAAGATCTGCGGGGGCCGTCAGATACGCAGTATTTT.

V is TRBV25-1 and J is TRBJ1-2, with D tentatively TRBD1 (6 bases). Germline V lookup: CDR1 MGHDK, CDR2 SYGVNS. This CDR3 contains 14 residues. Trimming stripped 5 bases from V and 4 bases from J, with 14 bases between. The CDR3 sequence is CASSQGRGVYGYTF. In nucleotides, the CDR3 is TGTGCCAGCAGTCAGGGGAGGGGAGTCTATGGCTACACCTTC.

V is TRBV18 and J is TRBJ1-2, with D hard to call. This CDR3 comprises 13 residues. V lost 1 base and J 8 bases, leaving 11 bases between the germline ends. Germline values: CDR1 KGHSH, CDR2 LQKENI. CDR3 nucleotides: TGTGCCAGCTCACCACTGGAGGGTGGAGGCTACACCTTC. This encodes CASSPLEGGGYTF.

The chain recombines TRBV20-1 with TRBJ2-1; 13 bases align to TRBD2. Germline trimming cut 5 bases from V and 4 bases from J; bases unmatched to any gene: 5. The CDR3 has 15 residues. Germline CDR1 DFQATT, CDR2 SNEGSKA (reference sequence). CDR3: CSALRTSGGYNEQFF. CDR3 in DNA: TGCAGTGCTCTTAGGACTAGCGGGGGTTACAATGAGCAGTTCTTC.

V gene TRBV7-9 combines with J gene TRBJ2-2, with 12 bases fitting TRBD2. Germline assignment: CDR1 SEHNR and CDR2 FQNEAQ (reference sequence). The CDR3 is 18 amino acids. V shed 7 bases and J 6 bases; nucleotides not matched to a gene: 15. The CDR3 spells CASTGRLAGVNRAGELFF. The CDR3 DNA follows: TGTGCCAGCACCGGCCGACTAGCGGGAGTGAATCGGGCCGGGGAGCTGTTTTTT.

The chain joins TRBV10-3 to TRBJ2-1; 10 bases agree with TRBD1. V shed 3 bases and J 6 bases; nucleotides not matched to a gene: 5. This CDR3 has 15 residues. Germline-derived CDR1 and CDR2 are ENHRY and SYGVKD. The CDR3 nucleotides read TGTGCCATCAGTGATCCGGGACAGGGGCTCAATGAGCAGTTCTTC. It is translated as CAISDPGQGLNEQFF.

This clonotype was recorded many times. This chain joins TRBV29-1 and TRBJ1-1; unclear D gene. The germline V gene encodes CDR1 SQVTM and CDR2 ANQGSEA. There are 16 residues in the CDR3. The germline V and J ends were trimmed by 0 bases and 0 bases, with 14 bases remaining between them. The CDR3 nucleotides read TGCAGCGTTGAAGACCCGGTCCGGCGCATGAACACTGAAGCTTTCTTT. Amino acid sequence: CSVEDPVRRMNTEAFF.

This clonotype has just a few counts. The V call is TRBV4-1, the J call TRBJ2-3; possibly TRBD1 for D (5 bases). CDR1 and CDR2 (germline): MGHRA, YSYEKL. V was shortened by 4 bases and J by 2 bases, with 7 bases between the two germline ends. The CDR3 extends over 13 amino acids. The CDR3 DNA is TGCGCCAGCAGCCGACAGCTCACAGATACGCAGTATTTT. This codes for CASSRQLTDTQYF.

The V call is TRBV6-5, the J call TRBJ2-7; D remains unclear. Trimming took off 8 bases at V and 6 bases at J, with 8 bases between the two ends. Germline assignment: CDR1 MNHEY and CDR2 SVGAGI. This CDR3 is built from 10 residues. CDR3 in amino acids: CASPPGEQYF. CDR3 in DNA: TGTGCCAGCCCTCCCGGCGAGCAGTACTTC.

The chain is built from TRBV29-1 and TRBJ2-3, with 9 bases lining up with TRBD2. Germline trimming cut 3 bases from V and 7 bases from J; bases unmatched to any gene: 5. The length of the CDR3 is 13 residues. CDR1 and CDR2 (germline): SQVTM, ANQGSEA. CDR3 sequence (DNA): TGCAGCGTTGAGGTAGCGGGGGAATATACGCAGTATTTT. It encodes CSVEVAGEYTQYF.

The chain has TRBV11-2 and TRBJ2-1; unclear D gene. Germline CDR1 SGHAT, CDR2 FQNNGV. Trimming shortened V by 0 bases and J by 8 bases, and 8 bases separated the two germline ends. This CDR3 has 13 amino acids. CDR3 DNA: TGTGCCAGCAGCTTAGAGAACTTCCATGAGCAGTTCTTC. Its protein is CASSLENFHEQFF.

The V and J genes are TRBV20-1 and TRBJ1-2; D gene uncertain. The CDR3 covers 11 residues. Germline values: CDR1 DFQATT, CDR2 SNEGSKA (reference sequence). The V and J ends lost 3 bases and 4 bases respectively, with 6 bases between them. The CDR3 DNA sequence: TGCAGTGCTAGGAGTAGCTATGGCTACACCTTC. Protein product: CSARSSYGYTF.

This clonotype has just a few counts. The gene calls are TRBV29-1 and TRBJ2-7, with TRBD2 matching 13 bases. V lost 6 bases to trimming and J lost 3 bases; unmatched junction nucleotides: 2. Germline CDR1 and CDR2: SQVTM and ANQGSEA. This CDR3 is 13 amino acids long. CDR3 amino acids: CSVGTSGVYEQYF. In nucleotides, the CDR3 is TGCAGCGTGGGGACTAGCGGGGTCTACGAGCAGTACTTC.

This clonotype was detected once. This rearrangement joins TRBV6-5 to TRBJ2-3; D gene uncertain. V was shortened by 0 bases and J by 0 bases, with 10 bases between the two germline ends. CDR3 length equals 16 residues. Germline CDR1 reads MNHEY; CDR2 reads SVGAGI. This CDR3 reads CASSYSGRPSTDTQYF. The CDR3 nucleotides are TGTGCCAGCAGTTACTCAGGGCGACCTAGCACAGATACGCAGTATTTT.

This CDR3 reads CAISESGGAVETQYF. CDR3 coding DNA: TGTGCCATCAGTGAGTCGGGAGGGGCCGTGGAGACCCAGTACTTC. The chain joins TRBV10-3 to TRBJ2-5, with TRBD2 matching 7 bases. Germline lookup yields CDR1 ENHRY and CDR2 SYGVKD. The CDR3 totals 15 residues. V was clipped by 0 bases and J by 5 bases; unmatched bases: 6.

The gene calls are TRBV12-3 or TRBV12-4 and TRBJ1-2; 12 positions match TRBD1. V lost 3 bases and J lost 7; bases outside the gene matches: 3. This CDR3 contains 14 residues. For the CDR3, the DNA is TGTGCCAGCAGTTTGGGGGACAGGGGGCCTGGCTACACCTTC. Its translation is CASSLGDRGPGYTF.

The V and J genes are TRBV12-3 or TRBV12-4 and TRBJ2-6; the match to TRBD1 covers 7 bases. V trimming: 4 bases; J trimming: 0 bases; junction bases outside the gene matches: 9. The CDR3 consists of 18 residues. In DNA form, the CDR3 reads TGTGCCAGCAGTTCGAAGACAGGGATGTTCTCTGGGGCCAACGTCCTGACTTTC. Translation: CASSSKTGMFSGANVLTF.

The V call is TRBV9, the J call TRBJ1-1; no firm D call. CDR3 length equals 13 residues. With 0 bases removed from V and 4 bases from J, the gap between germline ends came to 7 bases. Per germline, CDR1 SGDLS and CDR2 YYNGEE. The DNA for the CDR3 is TGTGCCAGCAGCGTAGACCTGGGCACTGAAGCTTTCTTT. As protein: CASSVDLGTEAFF.

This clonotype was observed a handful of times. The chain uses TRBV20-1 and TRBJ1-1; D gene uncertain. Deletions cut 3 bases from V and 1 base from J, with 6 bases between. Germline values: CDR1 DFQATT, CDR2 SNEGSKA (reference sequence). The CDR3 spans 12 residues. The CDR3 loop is CSASVKNTEAFF. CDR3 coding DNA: TGCAGTGCTAGTGTCAAGAACACTGAAGCTTTCTTT.

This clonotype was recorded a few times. This CDR3 is CASSYSNSMNTEAFF. CDR3 sequence (DNA): TGTGCCAGCAGTTACTCTAACAGCATGAACACTGAAGCTTTCTTT. This rearrangement joins TRBV6-5 to TRBJ1-1; D gene uncertain. The CDR3 sequence is 15 residues long. Between the trimmed V and J ends, which lost 0 bases and 0 bases, there was a span of 8 bases. CDR1 is MNHEY, CDR2 SVGAGI, per germline.

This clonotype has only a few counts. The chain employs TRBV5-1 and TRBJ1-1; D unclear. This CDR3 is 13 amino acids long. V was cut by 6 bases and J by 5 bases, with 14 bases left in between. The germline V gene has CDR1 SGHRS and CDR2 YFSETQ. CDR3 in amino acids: CASTSGSGTEAFF. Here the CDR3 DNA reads TGCGCCAGCACTTCAGGTTCAGGAACTGAAGCTTTCTTT.